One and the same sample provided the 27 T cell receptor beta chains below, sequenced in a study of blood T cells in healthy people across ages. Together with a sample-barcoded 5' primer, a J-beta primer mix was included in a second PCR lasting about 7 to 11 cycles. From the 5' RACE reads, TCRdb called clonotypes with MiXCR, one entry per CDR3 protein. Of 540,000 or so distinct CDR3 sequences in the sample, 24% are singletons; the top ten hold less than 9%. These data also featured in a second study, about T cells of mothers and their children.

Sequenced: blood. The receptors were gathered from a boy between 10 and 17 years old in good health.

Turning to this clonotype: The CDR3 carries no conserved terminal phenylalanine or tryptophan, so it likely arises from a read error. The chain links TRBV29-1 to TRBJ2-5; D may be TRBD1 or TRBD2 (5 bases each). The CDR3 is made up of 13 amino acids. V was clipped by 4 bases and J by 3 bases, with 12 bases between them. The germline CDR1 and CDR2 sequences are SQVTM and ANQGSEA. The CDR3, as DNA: TGCAGCGTTGCCTCGGGGCCTAAAGAGACCCAGTACCTC. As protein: CSVASGPKETQYL.

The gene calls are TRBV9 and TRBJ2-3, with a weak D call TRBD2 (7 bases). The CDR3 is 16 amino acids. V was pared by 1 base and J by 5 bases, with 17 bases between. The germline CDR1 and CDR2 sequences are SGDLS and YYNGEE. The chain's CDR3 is CASSVKGGAGKDTQYF. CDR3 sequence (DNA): TGTGCCAGCAGCGTAAAAGGGGGGGCCGGGAAAGATACGCAGTATTTT.

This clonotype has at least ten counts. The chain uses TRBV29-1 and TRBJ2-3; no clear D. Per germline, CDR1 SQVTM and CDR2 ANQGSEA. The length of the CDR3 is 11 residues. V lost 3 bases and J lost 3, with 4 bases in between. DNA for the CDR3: TGCAGCGTTGAGACGACAGATACGCAGTATTTT. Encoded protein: CSVETTDTQYF.

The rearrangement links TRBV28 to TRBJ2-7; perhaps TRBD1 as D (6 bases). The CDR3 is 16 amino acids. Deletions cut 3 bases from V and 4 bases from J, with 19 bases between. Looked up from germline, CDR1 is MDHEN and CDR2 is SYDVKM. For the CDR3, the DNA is TGTGCCAGCAGTTTCTGGGCAGGGGCGAAGATGTACGAGCAGTACTTC. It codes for CASSFWAGAKMYEQYF.

The CDR3 DNA follows: TGTGCCAGCAGTCTGACCAATACTATATCCTACGAGCAGTACTTC. The encoded protein is CASSLTNTISYEQYF. The chain carries TRBV12-3 or TRBV12-4 and TRBJ2-7; D is ambiguous. The CDR3 is 15 amino acids. V was cut by 5 bases and J by 1 base, with 15 bases left in between.

The CDR3: CATSRDSSFAEQYF. In DNA, the CDR3 is TGTGCCACCAGCAGAGATAGTTCATTTGCCGAGCAGTACTTC. The rearrangement links TRBV15 to TRBJ2-5, with D hard to call. The J call is uncertain, as TRBJ2-7 better fits the DNA end. Looked up from germline, CDR1 is LNHNV and CDR2 is YYDKDF (reference sequence). The CDR3 sequence is 14 residues long.

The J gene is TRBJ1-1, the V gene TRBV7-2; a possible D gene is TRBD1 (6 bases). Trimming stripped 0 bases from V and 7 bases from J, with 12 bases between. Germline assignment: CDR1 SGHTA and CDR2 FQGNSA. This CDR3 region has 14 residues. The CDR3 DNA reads TGTGCCAGCAGCTTAGCGGGGGTCAGGGGTGAAGCTTTCTTT. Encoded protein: CASSLAGVRGEAFF.

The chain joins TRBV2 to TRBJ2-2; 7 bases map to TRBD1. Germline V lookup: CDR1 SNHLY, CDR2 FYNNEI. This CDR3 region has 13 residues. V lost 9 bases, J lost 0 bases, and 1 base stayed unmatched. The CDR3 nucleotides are TGTGCCAGGGACAGGACGAACACCGGGGAGCTGTTTTTT. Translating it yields CARDRTNTGELFF.

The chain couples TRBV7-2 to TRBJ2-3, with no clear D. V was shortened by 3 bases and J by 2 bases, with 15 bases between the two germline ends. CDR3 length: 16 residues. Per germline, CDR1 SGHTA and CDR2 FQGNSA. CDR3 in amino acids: CASSLILVSHTDTQYF. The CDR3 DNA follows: TGTGCCAGCAGCTTGATCCTAGTTTCCCACACAGATACGCAGTATTTT.

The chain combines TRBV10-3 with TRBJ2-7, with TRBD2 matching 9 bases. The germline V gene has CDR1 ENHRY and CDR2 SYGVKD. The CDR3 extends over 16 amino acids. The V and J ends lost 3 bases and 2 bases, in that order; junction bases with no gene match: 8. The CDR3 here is CAISDEVAGATYEQYF. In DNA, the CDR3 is TGTGCCATCAGTGACGAGGTAGCGGGGGCAACCTACGAGCAGTACTTC.

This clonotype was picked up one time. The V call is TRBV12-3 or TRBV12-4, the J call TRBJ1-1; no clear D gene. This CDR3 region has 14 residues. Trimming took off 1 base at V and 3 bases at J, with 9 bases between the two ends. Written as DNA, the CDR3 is TGTGCCAGCAGTTTAGAAGCTGGTTACACTGAAGCTTTCTTT. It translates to CASSLEAGYTEAFF.

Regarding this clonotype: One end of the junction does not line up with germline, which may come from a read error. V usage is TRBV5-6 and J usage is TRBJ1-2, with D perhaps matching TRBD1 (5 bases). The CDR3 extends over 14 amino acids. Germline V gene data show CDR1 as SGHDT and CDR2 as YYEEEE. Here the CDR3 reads CVSSLAGLREGYTF. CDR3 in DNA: TGTGTCAGCAGCTTGGCGGGACTCAGAGAGGGCTACACCTTC.

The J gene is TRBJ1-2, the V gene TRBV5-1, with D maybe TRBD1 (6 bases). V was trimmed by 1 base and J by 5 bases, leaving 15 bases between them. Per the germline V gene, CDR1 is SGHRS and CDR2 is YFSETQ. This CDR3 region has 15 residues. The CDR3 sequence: CASSLTTGAGYGYTF. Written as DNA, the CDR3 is TGCGCCAGCAGCTTGACGACAGGCGCGGGGTATGGCTACACCTTC.

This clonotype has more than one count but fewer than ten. CDR3 loop: CASSLMSEGYYGYTF. The CDR3 DNA reads TGCGCCAGCAGCTTGATGTCAGAGGGGTACTATGGCTACACCTTC. The chain has TRBV5-1 and TRBJ1-2; D might be TRBD1 (5 bases). Germline-derived CDR1 and CDR2 are SGHRS and YFSETQ. This CDR3 has 15 residues. V was trimmed by 1 base and J by 3 bases, leaving 13 bases between them.

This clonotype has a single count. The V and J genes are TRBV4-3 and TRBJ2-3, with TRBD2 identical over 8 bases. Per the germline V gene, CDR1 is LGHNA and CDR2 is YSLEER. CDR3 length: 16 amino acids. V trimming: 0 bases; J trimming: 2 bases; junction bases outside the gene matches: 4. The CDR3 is CASSQDTSGYTDTQYF. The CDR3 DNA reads TGCGCCAGCAGCCAAGATACTAGCGGATACACAGATACGCAGTATTTT.

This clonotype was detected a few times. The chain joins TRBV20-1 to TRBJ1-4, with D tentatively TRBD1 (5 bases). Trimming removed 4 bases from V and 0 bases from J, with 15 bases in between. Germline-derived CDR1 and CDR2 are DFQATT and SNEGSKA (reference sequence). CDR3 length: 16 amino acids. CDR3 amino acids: CSANPGQGATNEKLFF. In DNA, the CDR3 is TGCAGTGCTAACCCGGGGCAGGGTGCAACTAATGAAAAACTGTTTTTT.

CDR3 residues: CASSLVRGGYEQYF. The CDR3 DNA is TGCGCCAGCAGCTTGGTCAGAGGTGGCTACGAGCAGTACTTC. This chain uses TRBV5-1 with TRBJ2-5; D gene ambiguous. The closer fit of TRBJ2-7 to the DNA end suggests the J call may be wrong. CDR1 and CDR2 (germline): SGHRS, YFSETQ. There are 14 residues in the CDR3.

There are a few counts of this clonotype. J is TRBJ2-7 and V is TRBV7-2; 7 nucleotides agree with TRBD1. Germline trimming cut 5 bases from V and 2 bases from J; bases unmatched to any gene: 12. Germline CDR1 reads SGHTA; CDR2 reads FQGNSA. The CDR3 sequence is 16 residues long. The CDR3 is CASSLRVGTVPYEQYF. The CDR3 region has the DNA TGTGCCAGCAGCCTGAGGGTCGGGACAGTACCCTACGAGCAGTACTTC.

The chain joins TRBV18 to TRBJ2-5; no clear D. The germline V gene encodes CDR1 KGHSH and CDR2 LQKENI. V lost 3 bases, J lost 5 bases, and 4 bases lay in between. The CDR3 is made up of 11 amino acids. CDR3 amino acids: CASSPMETQYF. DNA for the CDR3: TGTGCCAGCTCACCGATGGAGACCCAGTACTTC.

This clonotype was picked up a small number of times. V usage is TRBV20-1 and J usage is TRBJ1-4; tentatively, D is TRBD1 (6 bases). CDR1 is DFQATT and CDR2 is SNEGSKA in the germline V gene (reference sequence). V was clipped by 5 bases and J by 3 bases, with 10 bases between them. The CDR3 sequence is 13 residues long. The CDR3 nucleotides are TGCAGTGCTGTGGACAGCTCTAATGAAAAACTGTTTTTT. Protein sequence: CSAVDSSNEKLFF.

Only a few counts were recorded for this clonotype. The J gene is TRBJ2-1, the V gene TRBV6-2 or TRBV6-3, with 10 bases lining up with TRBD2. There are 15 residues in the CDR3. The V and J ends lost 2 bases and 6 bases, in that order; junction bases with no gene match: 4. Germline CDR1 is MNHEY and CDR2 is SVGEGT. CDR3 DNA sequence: TGTGCCAGCAGTTACGTCTGGACTAGCGGCAATGAGCAGTTCTTC. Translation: CASSYVWTSGNEQFF.

Here the CDR3 DNA reads TGTGCCTGGACCCTTGGCGGGGCCGGGGAGCTGTTTTTT. Translating it yields CAWTLGGAGELFF. The J gene is TRBJ2-2, the V gene TRBV30; D is perhaps TRBD2 (6 bases). Germline values: CDR1 GTSNPN, CDR2 SVGIG (reference sequence). V was trimmed by 4 bases and J by 6 bases, leaving 12 bases between them. The CDR3 has 13 residues.

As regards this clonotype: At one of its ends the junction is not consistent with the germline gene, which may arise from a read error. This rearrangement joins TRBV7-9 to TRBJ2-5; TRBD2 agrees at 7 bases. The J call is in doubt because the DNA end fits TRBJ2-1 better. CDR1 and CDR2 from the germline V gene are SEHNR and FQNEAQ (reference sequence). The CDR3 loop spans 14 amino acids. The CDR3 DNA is TGTGTCAGCAGCCCGGGGGGATACAAGGAGGAGCAGTTCTTC. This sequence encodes CVSSPGGYKEEQFF.

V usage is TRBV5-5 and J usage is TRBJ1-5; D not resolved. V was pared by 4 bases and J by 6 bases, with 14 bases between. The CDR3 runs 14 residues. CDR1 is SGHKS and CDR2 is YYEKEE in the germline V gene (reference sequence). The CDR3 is CASSLTEMGQPQHF. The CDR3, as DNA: TGTGCCAGCAGCCTAACAGAGATGGGTCAGCCCCAGCATTTT.

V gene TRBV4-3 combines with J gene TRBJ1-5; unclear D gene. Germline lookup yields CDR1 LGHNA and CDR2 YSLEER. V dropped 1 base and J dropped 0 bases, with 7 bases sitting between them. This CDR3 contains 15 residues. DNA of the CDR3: TGCGCCAGCAGCCAAGGGCGGTATAGCAATCAGCCCCAGCATTTT. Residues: CASSQGRYSNQPQHF.

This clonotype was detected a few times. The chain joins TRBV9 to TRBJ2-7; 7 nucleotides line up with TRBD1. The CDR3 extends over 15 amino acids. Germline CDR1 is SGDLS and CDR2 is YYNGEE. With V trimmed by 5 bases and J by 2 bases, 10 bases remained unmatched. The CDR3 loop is CASRGDSDPPYEQYF. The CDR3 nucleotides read TGTGCCAGCAGAGGGGACAGCGATCCACCCTACGAGCAGTACTTC.

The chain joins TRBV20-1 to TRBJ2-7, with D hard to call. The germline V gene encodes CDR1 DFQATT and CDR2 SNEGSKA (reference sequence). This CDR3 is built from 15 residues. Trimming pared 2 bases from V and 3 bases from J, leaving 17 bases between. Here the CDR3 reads CSARRPVSVLYEQYF. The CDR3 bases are TGCAGTGCTAGAAGGCCAGTCAGCGTGCTCTACGAGCAGTACTTC.